Each of the 21 T cell receptor beta chains below was sequenced from the same sample in a study of cytomegalovirus exposure and HLA in healthy donors. It was with 60 Vbeta and 13 Jbeta primers that the PCR ran. Generated by immunoSEQ multiplex PCR, the TCRdb table keeps only in-frame clones and is missing some. Of over 40,000 clones in the sample, approximately 86% are singletons; the top ten hold roughly 8%. Sequencing used PBMCs. Receptor source: a woman aged 35 to 49 in good health and CMV-seropositive.

This chain uses TRBV27 with TRBJ2-3, with D unresolved. V lost 1 base to trimming and J lost 2 bases, with 7 bases between them. This CDR3 has 14 residues. The germline V gene encodes CDR1 MNHEY and CDR2 SMNVEV (reference sequence). CDR3 in DNA: TGTGCCAGCAGTTTATTTGGGCACACAGATACGCAGTATTTT. It encodes CASSLFGHTDTQYF.

The table lists this clone with a count of one. The V call is TRBV29-1, the J call TRBJ2-7; TRBD2 might be the D (6 bases). The CDR3 is made up of 12 amino acids. Germline values: CDR1 SQVTM, CDR2 ANQGSEA. V dropped 4 bases and J dropped 9 bases, with 16 bases sitting between them. This CDR3 is CSVGEYGGRQYF. DNA for the CDR3: TGCAGCGTTGGGGAGTACGGAGGGAGGCAGTACTTC.

The V call is TRBV28, the J call TRBJ2-3, with 8 bases fitting TRBD1. The CDR3 runs to 17 residues. Germline values: CDR1 MDHEN, CDR2 SYDVKM. Trimming at V came to 5 bases and at J to 0 bases, leaving 10 bases not matched to a gene. The CDR3 here is CASSPATTGDSTDTQYF. The DNA of the CDR3 is TGTGCCAGCAGTCCGGCAACGACAGGGGATAGCACAGATACGCAGTATTTT.

This chain joins TRBV5-4 and TRBJ2-5, with TRBD2 as a possible D gene (7 bases). The CDR3 sequence is 13 residues long. V was trimmed by 2 bases and J by 5 bases, leaving 10 bases between them. In germline, CDR1 is SGHNT, CDR2 YYREEE (reference sequence). CDR3 DNA sequence: TGTGCCAGCAGCTTTAGGGGGGGCGAGACCCAGTACTTC. Protein product: CASSFRGGETQYF.

The V gene is TRBV19, the J gene TRBJ1-1, with D hard to call. Germline V gene data show CDR1 as LNHDA and CDR2 as SQIVND (reference sequence). Trimming took off 3 bases at V and 0 bases at J, with 5 bases between the two ends. The CDR3 totals 13 residues. In DNA, the CDR3 is TGTGCCAGTAGTATGACACTGAACACTGAAGCTTTCTTT. It codes for CASSMTLNTEAFF.

V gene TRBV13 combines with J gene TRBJ2-1, with 10 bases matching TRBD1. The germline V gene encodes CDR1 PRHDT and CDR2 FYEKMQ (reference sequence). V shed 5 bases and J 9 bases; nucleotides not matched to a gene: 10. This CDR3 contains 15 residues. The CDR3 DNA reads TGTGCCAGCAGCCTGACAGGGGGCTATTTCGGTGAGCAGTTCTTC. It yields the protein CASSLTGGYFGEQFF.

V is TRBV5-1 and J is TRBJ1-1; TRBD1 aligns across 7 bases. V was clipped by 3 bases and J by 8 bases; unmatched bases: 7. The CDR3 length is 13 residues. Germline CDR1 SGHRS, CDR2 YFSETQ. The CDR3 region is CASSSPPGGEAFF. CDR3 in DNA: TGCGCCAGCAGCTCACCACCAGGGGGAGAAGCTTTCTTT.

The V and J genes are TRBV2 and TRBJ2-3, with D possibly TRBD1 on 6 matching bases. The CDR3 runs to 14 residues. From germline, CDR1 is SNHLY and CDR2 FYNNEI. Deletions cut 4 bases from V and 2 bases from J, with 10 bases between. This chain's CDR3 is CASSALGATDTQYF. Here the CDR3 DNA reads TGTGCCAGCAGTGCATTGGGGGCCACAGATACGCAGTATTTT.

The chain employs TRBV5-1 and TRBJ1-2; no clear D gene. The germline V and J ends were trimmed by 6 bases and 9 bases, with 18 bases remaining between them. This CDR3 contains 13 residues. Germline V gene lookup returns CDR1 SGHRS and CDR2 YFSETQ. In DNA form, the CDR3 reads TGCGCCAGCACCAAGGCCCCCGAGACTCGCTACACCTTC. Amino acids: CASTKAPETRYTF.

The chain carries TRBV7-9 and TRBJ2-1; 8 bases align to TRBD2. Unmatched junction bases numbered 6, after V lost 5 bases and J lost 6 bases. CDR3 length: 14 amino acids. CDR1 is SEHNR, CDR2 FQNEAQ, per germline (reference sequence). In DNA, the CDR3 is TGTGCCAGCAGCCAAAGTAGCGGGACCAATGAGCAGTTCTTC. It yields the protein CASSQSSGTNEQFF.

V usage is TRBV19 and J usage is TRBJ1-5; 10 nucleotides line up with TRBD1. V lost 6 bases, J lost 6 bases, and 8 bases stayed unmatched. Germline CDR1 reads LNHDA; CDR2 reads SQIVND (reference sequence). This CDR3 has 15 amino acids. For the CDR3, the DNA is TGTGCCAGTAGCGGGACCGGGACAGGGGCTCAGCCCCAGCATTTT. Translated, it gives CASSGTGTGAQPQHF.

This chain links TRBV30 with TRBJ2-5, with 7 bases that match TRBD2. Trimming removed 1 base from V and 1 base from J; junction bases left unmatched: 3. The germline gives CDR1 GTSNPN, CDR2 SVGIG (reference sequence). CDR3 length equals 14 residues. CDR3 in amino acids: CAWSGVAGQETQYF. CDR3 DNA: TGTGCCTGGAGTGGGGTAGCGGGCCAAGAGACCCAGTACTTC.

Only a few counts were recorded for this clone. The J gene is TRBJ1-1, the V gene TRBV5-1; no firm D call. The V gene's germline CDR1 is SGHRS and CDR2 YFSETQ. CDR3 length equals 15 residues. V was clipped by 0 bases and J by 4 bases, with 13 bases between them. The CDR3 nucleotides read TGCGCCAGCAGCTTGGGGGTCCGGGAGGGCACTGAAGCTTTCTTT. Translating it yields CASSLGVREGTEAFF.

The V gene is TRBV11-2, the J gene TRBJ2-5; TRBD1 matches 7 bases. Unmatched junction bases numbered 4, after V lost 5 bases and J lost 1 base. CDR1 is SGHAT and CDR2 is FQNNGV in the germline V gene. This CDR3 is 14 amino acids long. The CDR3 here is CASSRGTAQETQYF. The DNA of the CDR3 is TGTGCCAGCAGCAGAGGGACAGCCCAAGAGACCCAGTACTTC.

This chain connects TRBV9 to TRBJ1-2; D not resolved. The V and J ends lost 0 bases and 8 bases respectively, with 11 bases between them. Germline CDR1 and CDR2: SGDLS and YYNGEE. This CDR3 has 13 amino acids. The CDR3 loop reads CASSVDSPRGYTF. The CDR3, as DNA: TGTGCCAGCAGCGTAGACTCACCCCGAGGCTACACCTTC.

The rearrangement joins TRBV5-1 to TRBJ2-2; 8 nucleotides agree with TRBD1. J was trimmed by 4 bases and V by 4 bases; bases with no gene match: 3. Germline V CDR1 and CDR2: SGHRS, YFSETQ. This CDR3 has 14 amino acids. CDR3 DNA: TGCGCCAGCAGCAGGACAGGGTCCACCGGGGAGCTGTTTTTT. It encodes CASSRTGSTGELFF.

The gene calls are TRBV13 and TRBJ2-1; possible D gene TRBD1, 5 bases. V was shortened by 7 bases and J by 10 bases, with 14 bases between the two germline ends. The germline V gene has CDR1 PRHDT and CDR2 FYEKMQ (reference sequence). This CDR3 contains 12 residues. In DNA, the CDR3 is TGTGCCAGCACCCCGACAGAAGGGGAGCAGTTCTTC. Its translation is CASTPTEGEQFF. The whole variable domain, filled in from reference TRBV13 and TRBJ2-1, reads AAGVIQSPRHLIKEKRETATLKCYPIPRHDTVYWYQQGPGQDPQFLISFYEKMQSDKGSIPDRFSAQQFSDYHSELNMSSLELGDSALYFCASTPTEGEQFFGPGTRLTVL.

The V gene is TRBV19, the J gene TRBJ1-5, with 7 nucleotides matching TRBD1. The CDR3 runs 16 residues. Germline assignment: CDR1 LNHDA and CDR2 SQIVND (reference sequence). V dropped 6 bases and J dropped 3; count of bases not matched to a gene: 11. CDR3 residues: CASRPLTGQYNQPQHF. The CDR3 bases are TGTGCCAGTAGACCCCTCACGGGACAGTACAATCAGCCCCAGCATTTT.

The chain combines TRBV21-1 with TRBJ1-2; TRBD1, the D gene given by the table, was not confirmed from the DNA. TRBV21-1 is classified as a pseudogene. This CDR3 has 14 residues. The CDR3 bases are TGTGCCAGCACCACAGGGGGCGTGAGCTATGGCTACACCTTC. Its protein is CASTTGGVSYGYTF.

The chain employs TRBV5-1 and TRBJ2-3; 15 bases line up with TRBD2. CDR3 length: 16 residues. Trimming removed 4 bases from V and 7 bases from J; junction bases left unmatched: 7. The germline V gene encodes CDR1 SGHRS and CDR2 YFSETQ. As DNA, the CDR3 is TGCGCCAGCAGCATGTGGACTAGCGGGGGGGCGAATACGCAGTATTTT. It yields the protein CASSMWTSGGANTQYF.

The chain employs TRBV6-1 and TRBJ2-3; no clear D. Trimming removed 7 bases from V and 5 bases from J, with 13 bases in between. There are 13 residues in the CDR3. Germline V CDR1 and CDR2: MNHNS, SASEGT. CDR3 sequence (DNA): TGTGCCAGCACGCCGGGTTTTGGAGATACGCAGTATTTT. Its protein is CASTPGFGDTQYF.